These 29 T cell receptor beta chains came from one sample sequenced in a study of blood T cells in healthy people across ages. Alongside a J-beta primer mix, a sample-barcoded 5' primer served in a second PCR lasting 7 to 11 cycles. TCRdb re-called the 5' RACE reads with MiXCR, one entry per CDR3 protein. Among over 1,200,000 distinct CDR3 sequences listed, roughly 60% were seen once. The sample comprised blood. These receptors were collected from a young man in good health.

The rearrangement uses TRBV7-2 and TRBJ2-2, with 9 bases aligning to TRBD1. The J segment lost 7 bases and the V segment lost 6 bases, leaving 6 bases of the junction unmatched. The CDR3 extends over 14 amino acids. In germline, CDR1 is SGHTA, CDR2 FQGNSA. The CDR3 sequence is CASSPQGAVGELFF. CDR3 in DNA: TGTGCCAGCAGTCCACAGGGGGCGGTCGGGGAGCTGTTTTTT. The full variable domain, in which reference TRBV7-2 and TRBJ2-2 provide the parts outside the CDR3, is GAGVSQSPSNKVTEKGKDVELRCDPISGHTALYWYRQSLGQGLEFLIYFQGNSAPDKSGLPSDRFSAERTGGSVSTLTIQRTQQEDSAVYLCASSPQGAVGELFFGEGSRLTVL.

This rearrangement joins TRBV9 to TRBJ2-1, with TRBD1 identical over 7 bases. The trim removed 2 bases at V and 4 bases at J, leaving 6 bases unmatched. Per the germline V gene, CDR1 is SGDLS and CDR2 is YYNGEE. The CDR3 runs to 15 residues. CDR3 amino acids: CASSVQGERYNEQFF. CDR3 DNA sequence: TGTGCCAGCAGCGTGCAGGGGGAGAGATACAATGAGCAGTTCTTC.

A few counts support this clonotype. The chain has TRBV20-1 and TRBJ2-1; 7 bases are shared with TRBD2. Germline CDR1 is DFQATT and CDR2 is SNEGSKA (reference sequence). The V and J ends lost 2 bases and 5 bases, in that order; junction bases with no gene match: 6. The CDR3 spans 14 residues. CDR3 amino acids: CSARSGRGNNEQFF. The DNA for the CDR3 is TGCAGTGCTAGAAGTGGGAGGGGTAACAATGAGCAGTTCTTC.

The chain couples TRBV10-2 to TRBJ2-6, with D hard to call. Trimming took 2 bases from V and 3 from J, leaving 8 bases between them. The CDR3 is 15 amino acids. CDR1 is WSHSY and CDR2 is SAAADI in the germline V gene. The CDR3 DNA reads TGCGCCAGCAGTGAGATGGGTGATGGGGCCAACGTCCTGACTTTC. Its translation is CASSEMGDGANVLTF.

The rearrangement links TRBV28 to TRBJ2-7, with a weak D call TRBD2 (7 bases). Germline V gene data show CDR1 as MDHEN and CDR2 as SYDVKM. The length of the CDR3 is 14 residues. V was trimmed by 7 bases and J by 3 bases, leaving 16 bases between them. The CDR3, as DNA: TGTGCCAGCACCACCGGGCGGGGGCACTACGAGCAGTACTTC. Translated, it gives CASTTGRGHYEQYF.

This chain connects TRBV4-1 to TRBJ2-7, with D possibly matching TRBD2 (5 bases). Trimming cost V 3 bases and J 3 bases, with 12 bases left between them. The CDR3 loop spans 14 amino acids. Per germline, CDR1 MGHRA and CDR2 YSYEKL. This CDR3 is CASSQPSTSYEQYF. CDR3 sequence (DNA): TGCGCCAGCAGCCAGCCGAGTACTAGCTACGAGCAGTACTTC.

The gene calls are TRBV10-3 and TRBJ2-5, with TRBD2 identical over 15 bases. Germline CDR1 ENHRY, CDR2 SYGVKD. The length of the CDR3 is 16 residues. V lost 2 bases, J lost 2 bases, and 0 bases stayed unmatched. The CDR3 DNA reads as TGTGCCATCAGTGAGGGGACTAGCGGGGGGCAAGAGACCCAGTACTTC. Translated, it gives CAISEGTSGGQETQYF.

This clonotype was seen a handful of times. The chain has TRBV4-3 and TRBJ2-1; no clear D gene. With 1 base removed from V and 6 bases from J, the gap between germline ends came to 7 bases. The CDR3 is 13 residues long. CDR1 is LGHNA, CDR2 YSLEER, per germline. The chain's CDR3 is CASSQGTGNEQFF. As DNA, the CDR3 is TGCGCCAGCAGCCAAGGGACCGGCAATGAGCAGTTCTTC.

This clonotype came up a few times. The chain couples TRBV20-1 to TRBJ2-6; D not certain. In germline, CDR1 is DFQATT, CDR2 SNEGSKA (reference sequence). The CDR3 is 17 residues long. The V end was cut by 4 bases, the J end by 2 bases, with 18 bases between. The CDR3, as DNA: TGCAGTGCTATTAGCCCCCAAGAGGTTACTGGGGCCAACGTCCTGACTTTC. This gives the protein CSAISPQEVTGANVLTF.

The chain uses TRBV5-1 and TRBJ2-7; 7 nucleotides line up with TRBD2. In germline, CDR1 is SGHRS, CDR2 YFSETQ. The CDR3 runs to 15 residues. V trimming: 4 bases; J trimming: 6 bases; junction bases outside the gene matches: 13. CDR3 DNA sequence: TGCGCCAGCAGCCAAACGGGGGGAACGAATGGCGAGCAGTACTTC. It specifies CASSQTGGTNGEQYF.

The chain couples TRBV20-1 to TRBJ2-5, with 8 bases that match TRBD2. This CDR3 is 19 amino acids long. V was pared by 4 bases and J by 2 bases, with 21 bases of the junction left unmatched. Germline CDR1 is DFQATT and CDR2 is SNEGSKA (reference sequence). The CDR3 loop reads CSATVSREGLGTNQETQYF. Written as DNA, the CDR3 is TGCAGTGCTACGGTCAGTCGGGAGGGGCTCGGGACTAATCAAGAGACCCAGTACTTC.

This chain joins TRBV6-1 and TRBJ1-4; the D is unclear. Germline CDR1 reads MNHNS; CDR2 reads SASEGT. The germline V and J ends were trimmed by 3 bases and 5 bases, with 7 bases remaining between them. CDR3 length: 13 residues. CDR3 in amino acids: CASSDWENEKLFF. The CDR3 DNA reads TGTGCCAGCAGTGATTGGGAAAATGAAAAACTGTTTTTT.

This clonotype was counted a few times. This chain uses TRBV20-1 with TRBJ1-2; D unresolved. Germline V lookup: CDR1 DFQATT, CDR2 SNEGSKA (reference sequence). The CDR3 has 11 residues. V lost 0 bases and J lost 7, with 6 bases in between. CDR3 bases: TGCAGTGCTAGAGATCGTCGTGGCTACACCTTC. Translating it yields CSARDRRGYTF.

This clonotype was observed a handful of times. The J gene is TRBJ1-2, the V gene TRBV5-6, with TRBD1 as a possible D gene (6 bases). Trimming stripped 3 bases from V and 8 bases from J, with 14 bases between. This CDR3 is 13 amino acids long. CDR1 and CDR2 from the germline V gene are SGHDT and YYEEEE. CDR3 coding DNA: TGTGCCAGCAGCTGGGGGGCAGGGAAAGGCTACACCTTC. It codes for CASSWGAGKGYTF. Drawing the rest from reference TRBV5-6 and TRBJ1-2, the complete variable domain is DAGVTQSPTHLIKTRGQQVTLRCSPKSGHDTVSWYQQALGQGPQFIFQYYEEEERQRGNFPDRFSGHQFPNYSSELNVNALLLGDSALYLCASSWGAGKGYTFGSGTRLTVV.

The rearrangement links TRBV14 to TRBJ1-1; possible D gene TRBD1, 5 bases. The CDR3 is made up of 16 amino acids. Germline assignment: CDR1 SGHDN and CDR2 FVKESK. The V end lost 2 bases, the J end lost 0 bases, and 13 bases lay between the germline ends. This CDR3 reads CASSQRAGRVNTEAFF. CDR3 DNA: TGTGCCAGCAGCCAAAGGGCAGGGAGGGTGAACACTGAAGCTTTCTTT.

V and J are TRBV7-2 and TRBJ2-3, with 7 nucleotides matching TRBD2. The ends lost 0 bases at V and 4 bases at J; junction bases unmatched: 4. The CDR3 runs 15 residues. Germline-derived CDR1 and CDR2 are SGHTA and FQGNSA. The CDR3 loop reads CASSLAGREPDTQYF. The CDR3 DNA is TGTGCCAGCAGCTTAGCGGGGCGGGAGCCAGATACGCAGTATTTT.

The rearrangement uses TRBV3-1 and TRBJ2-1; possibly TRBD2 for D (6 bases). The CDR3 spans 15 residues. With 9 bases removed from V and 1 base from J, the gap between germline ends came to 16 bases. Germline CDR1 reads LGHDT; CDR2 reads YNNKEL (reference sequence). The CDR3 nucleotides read TGTGCCAGTCAAGTCGGGAGCAGGTCCTACAATGAGCAGTTCTTC. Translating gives CASQVGSRSYNEQFF.

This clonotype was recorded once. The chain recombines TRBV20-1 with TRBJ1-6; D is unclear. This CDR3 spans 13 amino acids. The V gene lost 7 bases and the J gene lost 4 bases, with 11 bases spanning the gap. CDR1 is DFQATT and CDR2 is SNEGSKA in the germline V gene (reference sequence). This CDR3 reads CSVPGDYNSPLHF. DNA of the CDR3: TGCAGTGTTCCCGGGGATTATAATTCACCCCTCCACTTT.

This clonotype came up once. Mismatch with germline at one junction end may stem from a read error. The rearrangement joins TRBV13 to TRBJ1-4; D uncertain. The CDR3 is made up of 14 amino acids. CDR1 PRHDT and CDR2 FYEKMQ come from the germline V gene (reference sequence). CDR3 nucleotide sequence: TGTGCCAGCAGCGTAGGCCAACTAAATGAAAAACTGTTTTTT. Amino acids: CASSVGQLNEKLFF.

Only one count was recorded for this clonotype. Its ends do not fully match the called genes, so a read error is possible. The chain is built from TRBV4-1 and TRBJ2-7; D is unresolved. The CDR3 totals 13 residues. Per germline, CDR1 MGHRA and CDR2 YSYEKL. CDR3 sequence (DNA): TGCGCCAGCAGCCAAGGAAGCTCCTACGGGCAGTACTTC. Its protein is CASSQGSSYGQYF.

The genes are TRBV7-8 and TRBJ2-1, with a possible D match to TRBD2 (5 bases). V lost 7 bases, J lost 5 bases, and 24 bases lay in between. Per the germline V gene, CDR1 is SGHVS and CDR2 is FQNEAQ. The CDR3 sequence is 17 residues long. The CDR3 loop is CASTRMAGVAEDNEQFF. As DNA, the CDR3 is TGTGCCAGCACGAGAATGGCGGGCGTCGCAGAAGACAATGAGCAGTTCTTC.

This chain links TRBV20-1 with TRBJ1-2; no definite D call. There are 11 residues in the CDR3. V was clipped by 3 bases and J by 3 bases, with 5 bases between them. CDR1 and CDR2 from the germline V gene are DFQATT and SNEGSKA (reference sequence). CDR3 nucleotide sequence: TGCAGTGCTAGTTGGGACTATGGCTACACCTTC. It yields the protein CSASWDYGYTF.

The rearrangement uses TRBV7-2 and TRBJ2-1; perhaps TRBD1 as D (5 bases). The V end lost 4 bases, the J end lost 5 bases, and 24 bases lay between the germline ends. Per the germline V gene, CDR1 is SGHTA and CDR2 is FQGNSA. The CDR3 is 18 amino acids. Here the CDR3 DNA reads TGTGCCAGCAGCTGGGAAGGCTTCTGGACACAATTAAACAATGAGCAGTTCTTC. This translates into CASSWEGFWTQLNNEQFF.

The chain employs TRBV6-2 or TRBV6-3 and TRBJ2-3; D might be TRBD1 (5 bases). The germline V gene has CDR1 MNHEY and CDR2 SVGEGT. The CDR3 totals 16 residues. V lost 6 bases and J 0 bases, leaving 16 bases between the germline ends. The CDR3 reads CASSYGAMGSTDTQYF. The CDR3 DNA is TGTGCCAGCAGCTATGGGGCCATGGGGAGCACAGATACGCAGTATTTT.

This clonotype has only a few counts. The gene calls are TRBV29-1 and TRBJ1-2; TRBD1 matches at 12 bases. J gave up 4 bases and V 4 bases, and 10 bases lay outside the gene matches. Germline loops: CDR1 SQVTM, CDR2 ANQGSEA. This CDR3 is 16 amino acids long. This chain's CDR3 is CSVVAGTGGTGYGYTF. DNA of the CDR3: TGCAGCGTTGTAGCCGGGACAGGGGGCACGGGCTATGGCTACACCTTC.

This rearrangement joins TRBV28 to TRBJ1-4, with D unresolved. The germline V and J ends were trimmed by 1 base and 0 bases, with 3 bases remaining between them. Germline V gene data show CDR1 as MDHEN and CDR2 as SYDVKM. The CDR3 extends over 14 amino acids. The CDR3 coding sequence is TGTGCCAGCAGTTTATATGCAACTAATGAAAAACTGTTTTTT. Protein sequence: CASSLYATNEKLFF.

CDR3 sequence (DNA): TGTGCCAGCAGCTCGGGACACATCTACGAGCAGTACTTC. Translated: CASSSGHIYEQYF. The chain recombines TRBV7-6 with TRBJ2-7, with D maybe TRBD1 (6 bases). V dropped 4 bases and J dropped 3 bases, with 10 bases sitting between them. The CDR3 consists of 13 residues. The germline V gene has CDR1 SGHVS and CDR2 FNYEAQ.

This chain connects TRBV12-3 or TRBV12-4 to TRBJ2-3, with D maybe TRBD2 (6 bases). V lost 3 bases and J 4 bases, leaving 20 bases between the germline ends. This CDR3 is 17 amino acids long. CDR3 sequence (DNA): TGTGCCAGCAGTTTCACGGACCACATTCCTAGCGCAGATACGCAGTATTTT. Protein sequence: CASSFTDHIPSADTQYF.

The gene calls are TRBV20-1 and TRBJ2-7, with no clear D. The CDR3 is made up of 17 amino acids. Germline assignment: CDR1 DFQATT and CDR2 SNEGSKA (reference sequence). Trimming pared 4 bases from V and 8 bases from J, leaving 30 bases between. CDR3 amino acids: CSATPHNRPKRSVKQYF. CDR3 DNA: TGCAGTGCTACGCCCCACAACCGCCCCAAGAGGAGTGTCAAGCAGTACTTC.